This is a list of T cell receptor beta chains from one sample in a study of control samples from healthy donors and cancer patients. Clones were sequenced by immunoSEQ multiplex PCR, and TCRdb holds only the in-frame ones, with some missing. The sample carries roughly 88,000 clones, approximately 90% recorded once. The sample consisted of blood. The receptors here all came from a woman in her 30s in good health. Both conserved end residues are part of each CDR3. D genes are given only for firm matches. Expanded clones are given a class, and other clones once, few, many or no size at all.

size	V	D	J	DNA	CDR3
once	TRBV5-1	TRBD2	TRBJ2-1	TGCGCCAGCAGCTTGGACAGCGGGAGGGCCGGCGGGCAGTTCTTC	CASSLDSGRAGGQFF
.	TRBV5-1	.	TRBJ2-3	TGCGCCAGCAGCTTGGTGGTGGGAATGGATACGCAGTATTTT	CASSLVVGMDTQYF
.	TRBV14	.	TRBJ2-1	TGTGCCAGCAGCCAACCCGGGGCGGGCAGCTCCTACAATGAGCAGTTCTTC	CASSQPGAGSSYNEQFF
few	TRBV9	TRBD2	TRBJ2-1	TGTGCCAGCAGCGTAGAGGCTAGCGGCCTCTACAATGAGCAGTTCTTC	CASSVEASGLYNEQFF
.	TRBV5-4	TRBD2	TRBJ2-1	TGTGCCAGCAGCGGCGGACTAGCGGGGGGTGGTGAGCAGTTCTTC	CASSGGLAGGGEQFF
.	TRBV9	.	TRBJ1-2	TGTGCCAGCAGAGAGGACGGCCACTATGGCTACACCTTC	CASREDGHYGYTF
.	TRBV28	.	TRBJ1-2	TGTGCCAGCAGTCGGACGGGTGGGTTCTATGGCTACACCTTC	CASSRTGGFYGYTF
.	TRBV6-5	.	TRBJ1-5	TGTGCCACCCAAGGAGCGGGGTCCAATCAGCCCCAGCATTTT	CATQGAGSNQPQHF
.	TRBV28	.	TRBJ1-5	TGTGCCAGCAGTTTCAGCAATCAGCCCCAGCATTTT	CASSFSNQPQHF
.	TRBV7-9	.	TRBJ2-1	TGTGCCAGCACGCCCAACGTGGACCGGAATGAGCAGTTCTTC	CASTPNVDRNEQFF